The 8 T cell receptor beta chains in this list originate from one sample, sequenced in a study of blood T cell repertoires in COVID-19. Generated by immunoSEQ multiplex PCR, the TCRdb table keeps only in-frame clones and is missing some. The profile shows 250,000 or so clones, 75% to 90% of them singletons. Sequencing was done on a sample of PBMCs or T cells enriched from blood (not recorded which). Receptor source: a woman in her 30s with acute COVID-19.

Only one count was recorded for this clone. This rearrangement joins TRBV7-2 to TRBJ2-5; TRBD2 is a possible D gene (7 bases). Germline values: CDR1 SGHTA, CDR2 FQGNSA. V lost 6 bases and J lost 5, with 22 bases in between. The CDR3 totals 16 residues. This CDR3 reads CASSSWEGVTGETQYF. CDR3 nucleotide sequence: TGTGCCAGCAGTTCCTGGGAGGGGGTGACTGGGGAGACCCAGTACTTC.

CDR3 DNA: TGTGCCAGCAGTCATCTCAGCGGGAGCAATGAGCAGTTCTTC. This gives the protein CASSHLSGSNEQFF. The chain joins TRBV6-4 to TRBJ2-1, with 8 bases identical to TRBD2. CDR1 is MRHNA, CDR2 SNTAGT, per germline. After removal of 5 bases from V and 6 bases from J, the junction contained 6 bases not matched to a gene. CDR3 length equals 14 residues.

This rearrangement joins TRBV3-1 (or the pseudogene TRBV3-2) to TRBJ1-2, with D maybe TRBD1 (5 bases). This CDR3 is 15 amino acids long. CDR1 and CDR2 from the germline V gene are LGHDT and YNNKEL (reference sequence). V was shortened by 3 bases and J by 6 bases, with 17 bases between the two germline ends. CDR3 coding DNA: TGTGCCAGCAGCCAGTTCAGGGCCTCGGCAGATGGCTACACCTTC. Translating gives CASSQFRASADGYTF.

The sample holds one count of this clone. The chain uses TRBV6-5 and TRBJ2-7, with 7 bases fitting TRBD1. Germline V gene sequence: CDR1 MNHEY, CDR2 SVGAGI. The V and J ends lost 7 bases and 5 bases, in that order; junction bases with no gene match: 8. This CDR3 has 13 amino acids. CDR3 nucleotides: TGTGCCAGCAATCCGACAGGGCACCACGAGCAGTACTTC. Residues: CASNPTGHHEQYF.

CDR3 nucleotides: TGTGCCAGCAGCACTTGGGAGTGGCCCGCTTATAATTCACCCCTCCACTTT. Translating it yields CASSTWEWPAYNSPLHF. This rearrangement joins TRBV14 to TRBJ1-6; D unclear. This CDR3 spans 17 amino acids. With 5 bases removed from V and 4 bases from J, the gap between germline ends came to 18 bases. Germline V gene data show CDR1 as SGHDN and CDR2 as FVKESK.

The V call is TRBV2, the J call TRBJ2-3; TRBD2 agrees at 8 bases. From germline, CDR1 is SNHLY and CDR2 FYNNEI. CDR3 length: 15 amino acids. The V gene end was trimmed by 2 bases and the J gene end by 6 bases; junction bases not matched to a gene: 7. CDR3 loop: CASSEQAGEEDTQYF. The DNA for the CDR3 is TGTGCCAGCAGTGAACAAGCGGGGGAGGAGGATACGCAGTATTTT. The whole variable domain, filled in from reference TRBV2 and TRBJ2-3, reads EPEVTQTPSHQVTQMGQEVILRCVPISNHLYFYWYRQILGQKVEFLVSFYNNEISEKSEIFDDQFSVERPDGSNFTLKIRSTKLEDSAMYFCASSEQAGEEDTQYFGPGTRLTVL.

The CDR3 region has the DNA TGTGCCAGCAGGGAGACAGGGGTCTCCTACGAGCAGTACTTC. Its protein product is CASRETGVSYEQYF. The V and J genes are TRBV14 and TRBJ2-7; 8 nucleotides align to TRBD1. Looked up from germline, CDR1 is SGHDN and CDR2 is FVKESK. The CDR3 runs 14 residues. The V gene end was trimmed by 6 bases and the J gene end by 0 bases; junction bases not matched to a gene: 4.

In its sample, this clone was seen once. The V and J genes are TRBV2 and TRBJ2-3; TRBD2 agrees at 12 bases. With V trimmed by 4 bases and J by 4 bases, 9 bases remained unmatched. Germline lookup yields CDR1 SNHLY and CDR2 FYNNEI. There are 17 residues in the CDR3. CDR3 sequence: CASSVETSGSRADTQYF. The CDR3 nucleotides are TGTGCCAGCAGTGTTGAGACTAGCGGGAGTCGGGCAGATACGCAGTATTTT.